The T cell receptor beta chain described here comes from a study of OX40 agonist ivuxolimab in advanced cancers. Overall study context: Enrolled patients in dose escalation had cancers that were hepatocellular carcinoma, melanoma, renal cell or head and neck cancer.

The data were produced by immunoSEQ multiplex PCR, yet TCRdb's version contains in-frame clones alone and is incomplete. The table lists roughly 67,000 clones, 70% to 90% of them singletons. Germline-derived CDR1 and CDR2 are LNHDA and SQIVND (reference sequence). V dropped 5 bases and J dropped 6 bases, with 11 bases sitting between them. The length of the CDR3 is 13 residues. Drawing of blood for sampling happened at baseline, at cycle 4 day 1, and at cycle 7 day 1. This sequence was found in an adult with an advanced solid tumor such as melanoma, head and neck, liver or kidney cancer. The chain employs TRBV19 and TRBJ2-1, with TRBD2 as a possible D gene (5 bases). Sample: CD4+ or CD8+ T cells sorted from blood, taken in a trial of the OX40 agonist ivuxolimab. CDR3 residues: CASSDMAGNEQFF. CDR3 nucleotide sequence: TGTGCCAGTAGTGACATGGCGGGCAATGAGCAGTTCTTC.